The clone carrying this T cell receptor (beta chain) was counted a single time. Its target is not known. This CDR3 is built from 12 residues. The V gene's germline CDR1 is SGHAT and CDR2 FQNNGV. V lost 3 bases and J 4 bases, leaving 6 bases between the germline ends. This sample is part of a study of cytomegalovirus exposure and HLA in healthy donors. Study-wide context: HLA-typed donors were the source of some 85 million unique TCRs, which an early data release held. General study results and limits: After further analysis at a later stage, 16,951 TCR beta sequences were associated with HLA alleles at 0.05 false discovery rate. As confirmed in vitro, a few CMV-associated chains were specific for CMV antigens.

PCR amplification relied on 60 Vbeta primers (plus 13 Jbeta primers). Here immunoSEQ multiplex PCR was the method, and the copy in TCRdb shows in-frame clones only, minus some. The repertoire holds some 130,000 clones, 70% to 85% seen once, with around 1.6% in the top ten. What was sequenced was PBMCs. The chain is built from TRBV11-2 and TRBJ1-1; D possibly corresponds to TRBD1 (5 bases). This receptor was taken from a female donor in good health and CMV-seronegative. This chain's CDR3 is CASSFGGTEAFF. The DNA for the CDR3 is TGTGCCAGCAGCTTCGGGGGCACTGAAGCTTTCTTT.